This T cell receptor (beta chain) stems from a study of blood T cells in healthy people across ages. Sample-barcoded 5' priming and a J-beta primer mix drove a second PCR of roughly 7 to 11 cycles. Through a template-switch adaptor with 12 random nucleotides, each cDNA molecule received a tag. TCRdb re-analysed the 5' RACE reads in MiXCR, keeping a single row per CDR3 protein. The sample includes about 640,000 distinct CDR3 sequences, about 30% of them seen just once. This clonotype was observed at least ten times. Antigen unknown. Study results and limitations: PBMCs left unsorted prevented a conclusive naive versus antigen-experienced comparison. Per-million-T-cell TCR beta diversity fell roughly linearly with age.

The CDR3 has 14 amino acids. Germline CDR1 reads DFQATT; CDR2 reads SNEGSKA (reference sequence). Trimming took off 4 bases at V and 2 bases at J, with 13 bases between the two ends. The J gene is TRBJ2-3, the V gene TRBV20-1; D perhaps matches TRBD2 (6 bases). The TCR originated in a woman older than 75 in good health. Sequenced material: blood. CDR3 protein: CSAKWRGDTDTQYF. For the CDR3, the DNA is TGCAGTGCTAAGTGGCGGGGCGACACAGATACGCAGTATTTT.